Each of the 24 T cell receptor beta chains below was sequenced from the same sample in a study of blood T cell repertoires in COVID-19. The table came from immunoSEQ multiplex PCR; TCRdb's copy has only in-frame clones and leaves some out. The table has about 56,000 clones, 70% to 90% seen once. The sequenced material came from peripheral blood. The source is a human donor in a cohort sampled during active COVID-19.

The V gene is TRBV5-1, the J gene TRBJ2-7; 10 bases are shared with TRBD1. This CDR3 comprises 12 residues. Losses at the gene ends were 7 bases for V and 3 bases for J; bases not matched to a gene: 1. Per the germline V gene, CDR1 is SGHRS and CDR2 is YFSETQ. The CDR3 sequence is CASGTGVYEQYF. In DNA, the CDR3 is TGCGCCAGCGGGACAGGGGTCTACGAGCAGTACTTC. The variable domain in full, completed from reference TRBV5-1 and TRBJ2-7, reads KAGVTQTPRYLIKTRGQQVTLSCSPISGHRSVSWYQQTPGQGLQFLFEYFSETQRNKGNFPGRFSGRQFSNSRSEMNVSTLELGDSALYLCASGTGVYEQYFGPGTRLTVT.

The rearrangement joins TRBV20-1 to TRBJ1-1; D unclear. V dropped 2 bases and J dropped 7 bases, with 8 bases sitting between them. Germline V CDR1 and CDR2: DFQATT, SNEGSKA (reference sequence). CDR3 size: 11 residues. CDR3 DNA: TGCAGTGCTAGACGGCAGGATGAAGCTTTCTTT. It codes for CSARRQDEAFF.

The CDR3 here is CASSKTGTGLYGYTF. The CDR3 nucleotides are TGTGCCAGCAGTAAAACCGGGACAGGGCTCTATGGCTACACCTTC. V and J are TRBV6-6 and TRBJ1-2; TRBD1 matches at 9 bases. Germline CDR1 is MNHNY and CDR2 is SVGAGI (reference sequence). The CDR3 runs to 15 residues. The V segment lost 5 bases and the J segment 4 bases; nucleotides outside the gene matches: 8.

This clone appeared a single time. V is TRBV5-4 and J is TRBJ2-1; the match to TRBD2 covers 11 bases. The CDR3 is 17 amino acids. The germline gives CDR1 SGHNT, CDR2 YYREEE (reference sequence). Trimming at V came to 4 bases and at J to 4 bases, leaving 10 bases not matched to a gene. CDR3 DNA: TGTGCCAGCAGCCTTGGGTCGGGACTAGCGGAATACAATGAGCAGTTCTTC. It yields the protein CASSLGSGLAEYNEQFF.

V and J are TRBV12-3 or TRBV12-4 and TRBJ1-2, with D possibly TRBD1 on 6 matching bases. Trimming pared 3 bases from V and 8 bases from J, leaving 10 bases between. This CDR3 comprises 12 residues. For the CDR3, the DNA is TGTGCCAGCAGTTTGGGGGGGCCCGGCTACACCTTC. Residues: CASSLGGPGYTF.

V usage is TRBV11-2 and J usage is TRBJ1-2; a possible D gene is TRBD1 (5 bases). The CDR3 is 14 residues long. Trimming took off 1 base at V and 7 bases at J, with 13 bases between the two ends. The germline V gene encodes CDR1 SGHAT and CDR2 FQNNGV. The DNA of the CDR3 is TGTGCCAGCAGCTTAGGGCCGGGGCGGGGTGGCTACACCTTC. Translation: CASSLGPGRGGYTF.

V is TRBV10-2 and J is TRBJ2-5; 8 bases are shared with TRBD2. The CDR3 is made up of 14 amino acids. Losses at the gene ends were 5 bases for V and 9 bases for J; bases not matched to a gene: 11. Germline loops: CDR1 WSHSY, CDR2 SAAADI. The DNA of the CDR3 is TGCGCCAGCAGTACCAGCGGGGGCGTAGGGTCCCAGTACTTC. Its protein product is CASSTSGGVGSQYF.

The CDR3 region has the DNA TGCGCCAGCAGTGAGTACGGGGGGAGCTACAATGAGCAGTTCTTC. It translates to CASSEYGGSYNEQFF. This rearrangement joins TRBV10-1 to TRBJ2-1; the match to TRBD2 covers 7 bases. V lost 1 base and J lost 3; bases outside the gene matches: 3. The CDR3 covers 15 residues. CDR1 and CDR2 (germline): WNHNN, SYGVQD (reference sequence).

CDR3 sequence (DNA): TGTGCCAGCAGCTTGGACTTACAAAGCCAAAGCCGAGAGACCCAGTACTTC. It yields the protein CASSLDLQSQSRETQYF. V usage is TRBV7-9 and J usage is TRBJ2-5; perhaps TRBD2 as D (5 bases). V shed 3 bases and J shed 4 bases, with 21 bases lying between them. Germline loops: CDR1 SEHNR, CDR2 FQNEAQ (reference sequence). CDR3 size: 17 residues.

The rearrangement links TRBV5-1 to TRBJ2-7; 7 nucleotides line up with TRBD1. CDR1 is SGHRS, CDR2 YFSETQ, per germline. This CDR3 has 14 residues. V lost 0 bases to trimming and J lost 5 bases; unmatched junction nucleotides: 5. In DNA form, the CDR3 reads TGCGCCAGCAGCTTGGATCAGGGGACAGACGAGCAGTACTTC. It translates to CASSLDQGTDEQYF.

The chain is built from TRBV6-5 and TRBJ2-3, with a weak D call TRBD1 (6 bases). The CDR3 runs 13 residues. Germline V CDR1 and CDR2: MNHEY, SVGAGI. V was pared by 7 bases and J by 5 bases, with 13 bases between. CDR3: CASTSPGVDTQYF. In DNA form, the CDR3 reads TGTGCCAGCACTAGTCCAGGGGTAGATACGCAGTATTTT.

The rearrangement links TRBV24-1 to TRBJ1-2, with TRBD1 as a possible D gene (5 bases). Germline lookup yields CDR1 KGHDR and CDR2 SFDVKD. Deletions cut 7 bases from V and 8 bases from J, with 16 bases between. The CDR3 is 13 amino acids. The CDR3 nucleotides read TGTGCCACCAGCCGGGAGAACTGGGGGGGCTACACCTTC. This translates into CATSRENWGGYTF.

The chain carries TRBV6-5 and TRBJ1-1, with 8 bases identical to TRBD1. CDR1 MNHEY and CDR2 SVGAGI come from the germline V gene. The V gene end was trimmed by 8 bases and the J gene end by 1 base; junction bases not matched to a gene: 9. This CDR3 has 15 amino acids. The CDR3 nucleotides read TGTGCCAGCGGTTCGAGGGGGACAGGGAACACTGAAGCTTTCTTT. This encodes CASGSRGTGNTEAFF.

The rearrangement joins TRBV18 to TRBJ1-2, with TRBD1 as a possible D gene (5 bases). In germline, CDR1 is KGHSH, CDR2 LQKENI. This CDR3 has 14 amino acids. V shed 0 bases and J shed 8 bases, with 13 bases lying between them. As DNA, the CDR3 is TGTGCCAGCTCACCACCGTCCGGGGGTTACGGCTACACCTTC. This encodes CASSPPSGGYGYTF.

The V and J genes are TRBV11-2 and TRBJ2-7; D might be TRBD2 (6 bases). There are 14 residues in the CDR3. The V gene's germline CDR1 is SGHAT and CDR2 FQNNGV. Trimming left V 5 bases short and J 7 bases short, with 18 bases between. CDR3 DNA sequence: TGTGCCAGCAGCCCCGACCCAGGGAGCGGGGAGCAGTACTTC. This codes for CASSPDPGSGEQYF.

The chain uses TRBV5-1 and TRBJ2-7; perhaps TRBD2 as D (7 bases). CDR1 is SGHRS and CDR2 is YFSETQ in the germline V gene. Trimming cost V 0 bases and J 1 base, with 11 bases left between them. The CDR3 length is 15 residues. CDR3 amino acids: CASSLEGGSSYEQYF. The DNA of the CDR3 is TGCGCCAGCAGCTTGGAGGGGGGGAGTTCCTACGAGCAGTACTTC.

The chain employs TRBV2 and TRBJ1-1; D may be TRBD1 (6 bases). Germline V gene data show CDR1 as SNHLY and CDR2 as FYNNEI. The CDR3 loop spans 14 amino acids. V was cut by 7 bases and J by 2 bases, with 14 bases left in between. CDR3: CASTEGGRNTEAFF. For the CDR3, the DNA is TGTGCCAGCACCGAGGGGGGGCGTAACACTGAAGCTTTCTTT.

The rearrangement links TRBV25-1 to TRBJ2-3, with a tentative D call TRBD1 (7 bases). Trimming pared 4 bases from V and 2 bases from J, leaving 22 bases between. The CDR3 length is 18 residues. CDR1 and CDR2 (germline): MGHDK, SYGVNS. Here the CDR3 reads CASSGDSPKGQPTDTQYF. In DNA, the CDR3 is TGTGCCAGCAGTGGGGACTCCCCTAAGGGACAGCCCACAGATACGCAGTATTTT.

The rearrangement joins TRBV27 to TRBJ2-3; 11 bases line up with TRBD2. The germline V gene has CDR1 MNHEY and CDR2 SMNVEV (reference sequence). The CDR3 runs 18 residues. V lost 3 bases, J lost 3 bases, and 11 bases stayed unmatched. The CDR3 bases are TGTGCCAGCAGTTTTAGCGGGGGGGCTGGAACATCAACAGATACGCAGTATTTT. Its translation is CASSFSGGAGTSTDTQYF.

The V call is TRBV10-1, the J call TRBJ2-1, with 8 bases that match TRBD2. CDR1 and CDR2 (germline): WNHNN, SYGVQD (reference sequence). The CDR3 has 15 amino acids. The J segment lost 7 bases and the V segment lost 3 bases, leaving 8 bases of the junction unmatched. The CDR3 DNA is TGCGCCAGCAGTGACGGGGGGGGACGGAGAAATGAGCAGTTCTTC. Translated: CASSDGGGRRNEQFF.

The J gene is TRBJ1-1, the V gene TRBV11-2; perhaps TRBD1 as D (6 bases). The germline V and J ends were trimmed by 5 bases and 0 bases, with 7 bases remaining between them. This CDR3 has 13 amino acids. CDR1 SGHAT and CDR2 FQNNGV come from the germline V gene. The CDR3 DNA follows: TGTGCCAGCAGCAGACAGGTGAACACTGAAGCTTTCTTT. Residues: CASSRQVNTEAFF.

The chain joins TRBV6-5 to TRBJ1-1, with TRBD1 matching over 9 bases. V lost 6 bases to trimming and J lost 5 bases; unmatched junction nucleotides: 10. Germline CDR1 and CDR2: MNHEY and SVGAGI. CDR3 length equals 15 residues. In DNA form, the CDR3 reads TGTGCCAGCAGACACACAGGGGGCATTCAGACTGAAGCTTTCTTT. Its protein is CASRHTGGIQTEAFF.

The genes are TRBV3-1 (or the pseudogene TRBV3-2) and TRBJ2-7; 12 nucleotides match TRBD2. Germline V gene lookup returns CDR1 LGHDT and CDR2 YNNKEL (reference sequence). The CDR3 has 15 amino acids. After removal of 4 bases from V and 4 bases from J, the junction contained 5 bases not matched to a gene. The CDR3 DNA reads as TGTGCCAGCAGCCCTAGCGGGGGGGCTGAGTACGAGCAGTACTTC. It is translated as CASSPSGGAEYEQYF.

Concerning this clone: The same CDR3 arises from other DNA sequences in this sample as well. This chain links TRBV11-2 with TRBJ1-1; D possibly corresponds to TRBD1 (6 bases). The V end was cut by 5 bases, the J end by 2 bases, with 12 bases between. Looked up from germline, CDR1 is SGHAT and CDR2 is FQNNGV. CDR3 length equals 14 residues. The CDR3 spells CASSEGQKNTEAFF. CDR3 coding DNA: TGTGCCAGCAGCGAAGGACAGAAAAACACTGAAGCTTTCTTT. Together with reference TRBV11-2 and TRBJ1-1, the CDR3 gives the full variable domain: EAGVAQSPRYKIIEKRQSVAFWCNPISGHATLYWYQQILGQGPKLLIQFQNNGVVDDSQLPKDRFSAERLKGVDSTLKIQPAKLEDSAVYLCASSEGQKNTEAFFGQGTRLTVV.